Each of the 18 T cell receptor beta chains below was sequenced from the same sample in a study of blood T cell repertoires in COVID-19. Method: immunoSEQ multiplex PCR; TCRdb's copy keeps in-frame clones and lacks some. The table has about 140,000 clones, over 80% seen once; the top ten hold 8.9%. The sample comprised peripheral blood. The receptors come from a young man with COVID-19, enrolled during active disease.

This chain connects TRBV5-1 to TRBJ1-1, with TRBD1 matching over 8 bases. This CDR3 is built from 14 residues. With 2 bases clipped from V and 2 bases from J, the junction kept 2 bases outside the gene matches. CDR1 is SGHRS, CDR2 YFSETQ, per germline. CDR3 nucleotide sequence: TGCGCCAGCAGCTTAACAGGGGGAAACACTGAAGCTTTCTTT. As protein: CASSLTGGNTEAFF.

This chain links TRBV4-1 with TRBJ2-7; D remains ambiguous. CDR1 is MGHRA, CDR2 YSYEKL, per germline. Trimming cost V 0 bases and J 3 bases, with 12 bases left between them. The CDR3 sequence is 15 residues long. The CDR3 nucleotides read TGCGCCAGCAGCCAAGAACAGTCGCTACTCTACGAGCAGTACTTC. Translation gives CASSQEQSLLYEQYF.

The J gene is TRBJ1-5, the V gene TRBV9; no reliable D call. Trimming shortened V by 0 bases and J by 0 bases, and 4 bases separated the two germline ends. Germline lookup yields CDR1 SGDLS and CDR2 YYNGEE. CDR3 size: 14 residues. For the CDR3, the DNA is TGTGCCAGCAGCGTAGGCGGTAGCAATCAGCCCCAGCATTTT. Translation gives CASSVGGSNQPQHF.

The J gene is TRBJ1-2, the V gene TRBV27; 9 bases agree with TRBD1. The V and J ends lost 5 bases and 5 bases, in that order; junction bases with no gene match: 3. The germline gives CDR1 MNHEY, CDR2 SMNVEV (reference sequence). The CDR3 runs 13 residues. The CDR3 nucleotides are TGTGCCAGCAGTCCGGGACAGGGTTATGGCTACACCTTC. It yields the protein CASSPGQGYGYTF.

CDR3 in DNA: TGTGCCAGCAGACCAACTAGCGGGAGGTTCGAGCAGTACTTC. Encoded protein: CASRPTSGRFEQYF. The chain couples TRBV6-6 to TRBJ2-7; 12 bases are a match to TRBD2. Trimming at V came to 6 bases and at J to 6 bases, leaving 6 bases not matched to a gene. The CDR3 spans 14 residues. CDR1 and CDR2 from the germline V gene are MNHNY and SVGAGI (reference sequence).

The genes are TRBV21-1 and TRBJ2-6; the table's TRBD2 call for D was not verified on the DNA. TRBV21-1 has pseudogene status. CDR3 size: 13 residues. The DNA for the CDR3 is TGTGCCAGCAGACTCCCTGGGGCCAACGTCCTGACTTTC. Its protein product is CASRLPGANVLTF.

The chain joins TRBV11-2 to TRBJ2-3; tentatively, D is TRBD1 (5 bases). The V and J ends lost 5 bases and 5 bases respectively, with 5 bases between them. CDR3 size: 11 residues. Per germline, CDR1 SGHAT and CDR2 FQNNGV. CDR3 protein: CASSQGDTQYF. The CDR3 DNA sequence: TGTGCCAGCAGCCAGGGAGATACGCAGTATTTT. The full variable domain, its missing parts supplied by reference TRBV11-2 and TRBJ2-3, is EAGVAQSPRYKIIEKRQSVAFWCNPISGHATLYWYQQILGQGPKLLIQFQNNGVVDDSQLPKDRFSAERLKGVDSTLKIQPAKLEDSAVYLCASSQGDTQYFGPGTRLTVL.

The rearrangement joins TRBV7-9 to TRBJ2-1; 7 bases align to TRBD2. CDR1 is SEHNR and CDR2 is FQNEAQ in the germline V gene (reference sequence). The junction had 15 bases not matched to a gene; V was cut back by 5 bases and J by 5 bases. CDR3 length equals 17 residues. The CDR3 reads CASSDPLVSSGNNEQFF. The CDR3 DNA reads TGTGCCAGCAGCGACCCCTTGGTGTCTAGCGGCAACAATGAGCAGTTCTTC.

V usage is TRBV28 and J usage is TRBJ1-2; D remains unclear. V lost 2 bases to trimming and J lost 8 bases, with 9 bases between them. The germline gives CDR1 MDHEN, CDR2 SYDVKM. The CDR3 is 12 amino acids. The CDR3 nucleotides read TGTGCCAGCAGTTTAGGCGGGCTCGGCTACACCTTC. Translating it yields CASSLGGLGYTF.

CDR3 sequence reads: CASSSFAAFF. In DNA, the CDR3 is TGTGCCAGCAGTTCCTTTGCGGCTTTCTTT. This chain links TRBV28 with TRBJ1-1; no definite D call. The ends were cut back, 4 bases at V and 11 bases at J, with 8 bases in the middle. The CDR3 sequence is 10 residues long. Germline V lookup: CDR1 MDHEN, CDR2 SYDVKM.

This chain connects TRBV6-6 to TRBJ1-5, with 7 bases lining up with TRBD1. The J segment lost 5 bases and the V segment lost 8 bases, leaving 6 bases of the junction unmatched. The CDR3 totals 13 residues. Germline V lookup: CDR1 MNHNY, CDR2 SVGAGI (reference sequence). The CDR3 DNA sequence: TGTGCCAGCGGAGACAGGGAGGATCAGCCCCAGCATTTT. It encodes CASGDREDQPQHF.

The V gene is TRBV6-5, the J gene TRBJ2-1; no clear D. The V and J ends lost 3 bases and 4 bases respectively, with 13 bases between them. Germline V gene lookup returns CDR1 MNHEY and CDR2 SVGAGI. This CDR3 spans 15 amino acids. CDR3 protein: CASSYVEVGYNEQFF. The CDR3 nucleotides are TGTGCCAGCAGTTATGTCGAGGTTGGATACAATGAGCAGTTCTTC.

V gene TRBV9 combines with J gene TRBJ2-5; 7 bases match TRBD1. The germline V gene encodes CDR1 SGDLS and CDR2 YYNGEE. The junction had 5 bases not matched to a gene; V was cut back by 2 bases and J by 4 bases. The CDR3 totals 14 residues. In DNA, the CDR3 is TGTGCCAGCAGCGTCGGTGGGACAGCAGAGACCCAGTACTTC. Protein: CASSVGGTAETQYF. The full variable domain, its missing parts supplied by reference TRBV9 and TRBJ2-5, is DSGVTQTPKHLITATGQRVTLRCSPRSGDLSVYWYQQSLDQGLQFLIQYYNGEERAKGNILERFSAQQFPDLHSELNLSSLELGDSALYFCASSVGGTAETQYFGPGTRLLVL.

This chain's CDR3 is CASSGGGWEMSYEQYF. The DNA for the CDR3 is TGTGCCAGCAGCGGCGGGGGGTGGGAGATGTCCTACGAGCAGTACTTC. The chain employs TRBV7-8 and TRBJ2-7; the match to TRBD2 covers 8 bases. This CDR3 has 16 amino acids. From germline, CDR1 is SGHVS and CDR2 FQNEAQ. Germline trimming cut 5 bases from V and 1 base from J; bases unmatched to any gene: 10.

The V gene is TRBV6-5, the J gene TRBJ2-2; D call uncertain. Per germline, CDR1 MNHEY and CDR2 SVGAGI. The CDR3 has 10 residues. CDR3 residues: CATSTGELFF. The CDR3, as DNA: TGTGCAACAAGTACCGGGGAGCTGTTTTTT.

This clone occurred a few times. The chain recombines TRBV29-1 with TRBJ2-7; 11 bases align to TRBD2. The V gene's germline CDR1 is SQVTM and CDR2 ANQGSEA. The CDR3 is 15 amino acids. V lost 4 bases and J lost 7; bases outside the gene matches: 12. The CDR3 coding sequence is TGCAGCGTTGTTCATTCCGGGACTAGCGGTCGGGAGCAGTACTTC. Protein: CSVVHSGTSGREQYF.

The chain joins TRBV3-1 (or the pseudogene TRBV3-2) to TRBJ2-2; D gene uncertain. Per germline, CDR1 LGHDT and CDR2 YNNKEL (reference sequence). V lost 5 bases and J lost 2, with 9 bases in between. The CDR3 consists of 14 residues. The CDR3 nucleotides read TGTGCCAGCAGCAGGCAGGTCAACACCGGGGAGCTGTTTTTT. Translated, it gives CASSRQVNTGELFF.

This chain uses TRBV30 with TRBJ2-7; 7 bases match TRBD2. J gave up 2 bases and V 4 bases, and 14 bases lay outside the gene matches. CDR3 length equals 16 residues. Germline values: CDR1 GTSNPN, CDR2 SVGIG (reference sequence). The CDR3 reads CAWNNAAGVGAYEQYF. CDR3 nucleotides: TGTGCCTGGAATAATGCGGCGGGAGTAGGGGCCTACGAGCAGTACTTC.